The 20 T cell receptor beta chains presented below share a single source sample, sequenced in a study of blood T cells in healthy people across ages. Then a second PCR, running about 7 to 11 cycles, was carried out with a sample-barcoded 5' primer and a J-beta primer mix. TCRdb redid the calling of the 5' RACE reads with MiXCR, one entry per CDR3 protein. The sample holds around 1,000,000 distinct CDR3 sequences, 25% seen once. These data also featured in a second study, about T cells of mothers and their children.

Sequenced sample: blood. The source of these receptors is a girl aged 2-10 years in good health.

This clonotype occurred a few times. The rearrangement uses TRBV12-3 or TRBV12-4 and TRBJ2-1; TRBD2 is a possible D gene (5 bases). V dropped 4 bases and J dropped 4 bases, with 17 bases sitting between them. The CDR3 loop spans 16 amino acids. The DNA of the CDR3 is TGTGCCAGCAGTTCGACTCCTAGCCCCCGATACAATGAGCAGTTCTTC. This gives the protein CASSSTPSPRYNEQFF.

This sequence joins TRBV4-3 and TRBJ2-2; tentative D call: TRBD1 (6 bases). Trimming pared 1 base from V and 6 bases from J, leaving 12 bases between. The germline V gene encodes CDR1 LGHNA and CDR2 YSLEER. The CDR3 totals 15 residues. CDR3 coding DNA: TGCGCCAGCAGCCAAGTAATCTCAGGGGCCGGGGAGCTGTTTTTT. Encoded protein: CASSQVISGAGELFF.

This clonotype was observed a handful of times. The rearrangement links TRBV28 to TRBJ1-4; maybe TRBD1 (6 bases). The germline gives CDR1 MDHEN, CDR2 SYDVKM. V dropped 6 bases and J dropped 8 bases, with 25 bases sitting between them. The CDR3 consists of 17 residues. CDR3 DNA: TGTGCCAGCAGCACTAACTCAGGGGCGGCGCCGGACGAAAAACTGTTTTTT. It specifies CASSTNSGAAPDEKLFF.

The CDR3 here is CAIRTDRGETDTQYF. CDR3 nucleotide sequence: TGTGCCATCAGAACGGACAGGGGCGAGACCGATACGCAGTATTTT. The chain joins TRBV10-3 to TRBJ2-3; TRBD1 aligns across 9 bases. Germline V gene data show CDR1 as ENHRY and CDR2 as SYGVKD. J gave up 6 bases and V 6 bases, and 10 bases lay outside the gene matches. CDR3 length: 15 residues.

The chain combines TRBV20-1 with TRBJ2-7; D possibly corresponds to TRBD1 (5 bases). The CDR3 contains 12 residues. CDR1 and CDR2 from the germline V gene are DFQATT and SNEGSKA (reference sequence). With 5 bases removed from V and 2 bases from J, the gap between germline ends came to 10 bases. The CDR3 bases are TGCAGTGCTCAGGGAAAGGCCTACGAGCAGTACTTC. Translation gives CSAQGKAYEQYF.

Note on this clonotype: A read error is possible here, since a much larger clone lies one base away. The chain carries TRBV9 and TRBJ1-1; D gene unclear. V dropped 0 bases and J dropped 0 bases, with 6 bases sitting between them. The V gene's germline CDR1 is SGDLS and CDR2 YYNGEE. The CDR3 is 14 residues long. In nucleotides, the CDR3 is TGTGCCAGCAGCGTAGGGTGGCTGAACACTGAAGCTTTCTTT. Its translation is CASSVGWLNTEAFF.

V is TRBV4-1 and J is TRBJ2-1, with TRBD2 identical over 7 bases. V shed 4 bases, J shed 9 bases, and the junction held 12 bases outside the gene matches. The CDR3 is made up of 15 amino acids. Per the germline V gene, CDR1 is MGHRA and CDR2 is YSYEKL. The chain's CDR3 is CASSPGLGIMGEQFF. CDR3 sequence (DNA): TGCGCCAGCAGCCCAGGACTAGGTATTATGGGTGAGCAGTTCTTC.

The V gene is TRBV5-1, the J gene TRBJ2-5; D call uncertain. TRBJ2-1 explains the end of the DNA better; the J call may be wrong. The CDR3 spans 12 residues. Germline loops: CDR1 SGHRS, CDR2 YFSETQ. The CDR3 spells CASSLWLDEQFF. CDR3 sequence (DNA): TGCGCCAGCAGCTTGTGGTTGGATGAGCAGTTCTTC.

This clonotype was counted between two and nine times. V and J are TRBV3-1 and TRBJ2-3; D is uncertain. The V end was cut by 1 base, the J end by 0 bases, with 8 bases between. Germline V gene data show CDR1 as LGHDT and CDR2 as YNNKEL (reference sequence). The CDR3 runs to 15 residues. This CDR3 is CASSQAEMSTDTQYF. CDR3 DNA sequence: TGTGCCAGCAGCCAAGCGGAGATGAGCACAGATACGCAGTATTTT.

The rearrangement uses TRBV4-2 and TRBJ2-5; maybe TRBD1 (5 bases). The CDR3 contains 16 residues. CDR1 LGHNA and CDR2 YNFKEQ come from the germline V gene. V lost 1 base and J lost 0, with 12 bases in between. CDR3 nucleotide sequence: TGTGCCAGCAGCCAAGCTGTGGGGCAGTACCAAGAGACCCAGTACTTC. Amino acids: CASSQAVGQYQETQYF.

This clonotype was recorded a few times. The J gene is TRBJ1-4, the V gene TRBV12-3 or TRBV12-4; D is undetermined. This CDR3 region has 15 residues. The ends were cut back, 1 base at V and 7 bases at J, with 13 bases in the middle. The CDR3 nucleotides are TGTGCCAGCAGTTTAGTCGGAGGGATGGGTGAAAAACTGTTTTTT. Amino acids: CASSLVGGMGEKLFF.

In its sample, this clonotype was seen once. V and J are TRBV20-1 and TRBJ2-7; 12 nucleotides align to TRBD2. The trim removed 1 base at V and 2 bases at J, leaving 12 bases unmatched. CDR3 length: 18 residues. The germline gives CDR1 DFQATT, CDR2 SNEGSKA (reference sequence). The CDR3: CSARAYLGLAGRTYEQYF. The DNA of the CDR3 is TGCAGTGCTAGAGCCTACCTGGGACTAGCGGGCCGAACCTACGAGCAGTACTTC.

This clonotype was observed a handful of times. The chain joins TRBV7-3 to TRBJ2-5; D unresolved. The CDR3 has 13 amino acids. The V end was cut by 1 base, the J end by 5 bases, with 8 bases between. Germline-derived CDR1 and CDR2 are SGHTA and FQGTGA. CDR3 DNA sequence: TGTGCCAGCAGCTTAATAATCGGGGAGACCCAGTACTTC. Its translation is CASSLIIGETQYF.

The chain links TRBV13 to TRBJ2-5; 7 bases line up with TRBD1. Germline CDR1 PRHDT, CDR2 FYEKMQ (reference sequence). V lost 5 bases to trimming and J lost 4 bases; unmatched junction nucleotides: 4. There are 13 residues in the CDR3. The CDR3 spells CASSTNRGETQYF. As DNA, the CDR3 is TGTGCCAGCAGCACCAACAGGGGAGAGACCCAGTACTTC.

This rearrangement joins TRBV7-9 to TRBJ2-7; D ambiguous. With 7 bases removed from V and 2 bases from J, the gap between germline ends came to 12 bases. The V gene's germline CDR1 is SEHNR and CDR2 FQNEAQ (reference sequence). The CDR3 sequence is 13 residues long. The CDR3 region has the DNA TGTGCCAGCACCTTGGACGGAGCCTACGAGCAGTACTTC. This codes for CASTLDGAYEQYF.

The sample holds a few counts of this clonotype. This sequence joins TRBV28 and TRBJ1-2; tentative D call: TRBD1 (6 bases). The CDR3 runs to 18 residues. CDR1 is MDHEN and CDR2 is SYDVKM in the germline V gene. Trimming took 4 bases from V and 1 from J, leaving 22 bases between them. The CDR3 reads CASSCWVSRGDLNYGYTF. CDR3 nucleotides: TGTGCCAGCAGTTGTTGGGTGTCTAGGGGGGATCTTAACTATGGCTACACCTTC.

The table lists this clonotype with a count of one. The rearrangement joins TRBV7-2 to TRBJ2-1; 9 positions match TRBD2. Germline V lookup: CDR1 SGHTA, CDR2 FQGNSA. CDR3 size: 15 residues. With 3 bases clipped from V and 8 bases from J, the junction kept 8 bases outside the gene matches. CDR3 protein: CASSLEAGGPDEQFF. CDR3 bases: TGTGCCAGCAGCTTGGAAGCGGGAGGCCCGGATGAGCAGTTCTTC.

This clonotype was detected only a few times. The chain has TRBV20-1 and TRBJ2-1; TRBD2 matches 11 bases. J was trimmed by 2 bases and V by 3 bases; bases with no gene match: 0. This CDR3 has 14 residues. Per the germline V gene, CDR1 is DFQATT and CDR2 is SNEGSKA (reference sequence). The CDR3 reads CSARTSGAYNEQFF. Here the CDR3 DNA reads TGCAGTGCTAGGACTAGCGGGGCCTACAATGAGCAGTTCTTC.

This chain uses TRBV7-9 with TRBJ2-1; 8 bases agree with TRBD2. V shed 3 bases and J 4 bases; nucleotides not matched to a gene: 8. The CDR3 sequence is 16 residues long. CDR1 is SEHNR, CDR2 FQNEAQ, per germline (reference sequence). Here the CDR3 reads CASSFGVAGLYNEQFF. The CDR3 DNA reads as TGTGCCAGCAGCTTTGGGGTAGCGGGACTATACAATGAGCAGTTCTTC.

This clonotype was seen repeatedly, ten times or more. The chain has TRBV11-3 and TRBJ2-3; tentatively, D is TRBD2 (6 bases). Germline V CDR1 and CDR2: SGHNT, YENEEA. Trimming took off 5 bases at V and 6 bases at J, with 18 bases between the two ends. This CDR3 is 15 amino acids long. In nucleotides, the CDR3 is TGTGCCAGCAGCCTCCAACTACGGGACTTCGATACGCAGTATTTT. This encodes CASSLQLRDFDTQYF.